This TCR beta chain was identified in a study of blood T cell repertoires in COVID-19. Study details: The United States, Italy and Spain supplied acute and convalescent COVID-19 samples. T cells, B-cell-depleted T cells, or PBMCs provided the cDNA or gDNA that served as material.

V dropped 7 bases and J dropped 7; count of bases not matched to a gene: 11. This CDR3 is built from 15 residues. CDR1 and CDR2 (germline): MDHEN, SYDVKM. The authors' processing: Estimates of nucleated cell counts were drawn from the amplification of reference gene primers. Produced via immunoSEQ multiplex PCR; TCRdb's table is partial and in-frame only. D and trimming were read from the DNA, whereas the V and J calls and clone size are those reported in that table. The profile shows about 240,000 clones, over 80% of them singletons. This chain joins TRBV28 and TRBJ2-1; the match to TRBD1 covers 9 bases. The clonotype was recovered from a human donor in a cohort sampled during active COVID-19. Input material: peripheral blood. The CDR3 region has the DNA TGTGCCAGCACCCCCCCGGGACAGGGATTAAATGAGCAGTTCTTC. It specifies CASTPPGQGLNEQFF.